Detailed here is one T cell receptor beta chain. The CDR3 totals 13 residues. Per the germline V gene, CDR1 is SGHAT and CDR2 is FQNNGV. The ends were cut back, 4 bases at V and 2 bases at J, with 8 bases in the middle. The data were taken from a study of PD-1 and CTLA-4 blockade in melanoma. Assay: immunoSEQ multiplex PCR; the TCRdb copy retains only in-frame clones and omits some. This sample has about 32,000 clones, with about 85% found just once. The source of this sequence is a human donor with melanoma. The rearrangement links TRBV11-2 to TRBJ1-2, with TRBD1 as a possible D gene (5 bases). The sequencing used CD8+ T cells from peripheral blood, collected from a patient given anti-PD-1 treatment. The CDR3 nucleotides read TGTGCCAGCAGCTATCCAGGGAACTATGGCTACACCTTC. Translation gives CASSYPGNYGYTF.